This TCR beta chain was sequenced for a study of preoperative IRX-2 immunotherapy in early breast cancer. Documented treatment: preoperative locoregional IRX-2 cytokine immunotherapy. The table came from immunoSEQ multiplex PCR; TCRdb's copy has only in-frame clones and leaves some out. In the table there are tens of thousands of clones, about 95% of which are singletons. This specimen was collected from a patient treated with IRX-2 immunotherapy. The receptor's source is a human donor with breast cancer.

Here the CDR3 DNA reads TGTGCCAGCAGCGTAGCTTTAAGTGCTGGCTACACCTTC. It yields the protein CASSVALSAGYTF. The chain uses TRBV9 and TRBJ1-2; D gene ambiguous. V was clipped by 0 bases and J by 7 bases, with 10 bases between them. Germline lookup yields CDR1 SGDLS and CDR2 YYNGEE. This CDR3 comprises 13 residues.